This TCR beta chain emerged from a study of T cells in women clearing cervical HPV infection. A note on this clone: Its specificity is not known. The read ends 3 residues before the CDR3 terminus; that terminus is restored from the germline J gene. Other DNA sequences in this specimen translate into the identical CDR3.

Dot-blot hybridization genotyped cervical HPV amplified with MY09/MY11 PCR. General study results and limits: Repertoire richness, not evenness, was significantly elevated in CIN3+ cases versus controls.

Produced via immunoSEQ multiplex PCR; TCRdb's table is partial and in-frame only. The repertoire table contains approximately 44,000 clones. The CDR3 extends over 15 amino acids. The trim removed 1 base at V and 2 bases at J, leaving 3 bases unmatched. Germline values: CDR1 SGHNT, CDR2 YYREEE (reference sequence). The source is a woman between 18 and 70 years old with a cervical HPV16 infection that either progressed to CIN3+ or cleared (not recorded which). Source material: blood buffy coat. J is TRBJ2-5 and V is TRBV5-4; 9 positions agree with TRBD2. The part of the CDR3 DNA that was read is TGTGCCAGCAGCTTGAGTACTAGCGGGCAAGAGACC. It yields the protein CASSLSTSGQET. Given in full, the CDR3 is CASSLSTSGQETQYF.